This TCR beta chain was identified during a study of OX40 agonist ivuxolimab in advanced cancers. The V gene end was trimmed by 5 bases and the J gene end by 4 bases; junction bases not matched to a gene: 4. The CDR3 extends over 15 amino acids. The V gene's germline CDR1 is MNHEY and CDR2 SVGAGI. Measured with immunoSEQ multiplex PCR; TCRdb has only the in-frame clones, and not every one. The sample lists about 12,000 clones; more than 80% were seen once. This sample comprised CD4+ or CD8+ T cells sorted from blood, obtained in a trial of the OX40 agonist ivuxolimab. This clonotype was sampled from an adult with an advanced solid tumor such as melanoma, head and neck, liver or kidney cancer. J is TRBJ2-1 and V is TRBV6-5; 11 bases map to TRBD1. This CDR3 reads CASSPGTGGYNEQFF. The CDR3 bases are TGTGCCAGCAGTCCCGGGACAGGGGGTTACAATGAGCAGTTCTTC.